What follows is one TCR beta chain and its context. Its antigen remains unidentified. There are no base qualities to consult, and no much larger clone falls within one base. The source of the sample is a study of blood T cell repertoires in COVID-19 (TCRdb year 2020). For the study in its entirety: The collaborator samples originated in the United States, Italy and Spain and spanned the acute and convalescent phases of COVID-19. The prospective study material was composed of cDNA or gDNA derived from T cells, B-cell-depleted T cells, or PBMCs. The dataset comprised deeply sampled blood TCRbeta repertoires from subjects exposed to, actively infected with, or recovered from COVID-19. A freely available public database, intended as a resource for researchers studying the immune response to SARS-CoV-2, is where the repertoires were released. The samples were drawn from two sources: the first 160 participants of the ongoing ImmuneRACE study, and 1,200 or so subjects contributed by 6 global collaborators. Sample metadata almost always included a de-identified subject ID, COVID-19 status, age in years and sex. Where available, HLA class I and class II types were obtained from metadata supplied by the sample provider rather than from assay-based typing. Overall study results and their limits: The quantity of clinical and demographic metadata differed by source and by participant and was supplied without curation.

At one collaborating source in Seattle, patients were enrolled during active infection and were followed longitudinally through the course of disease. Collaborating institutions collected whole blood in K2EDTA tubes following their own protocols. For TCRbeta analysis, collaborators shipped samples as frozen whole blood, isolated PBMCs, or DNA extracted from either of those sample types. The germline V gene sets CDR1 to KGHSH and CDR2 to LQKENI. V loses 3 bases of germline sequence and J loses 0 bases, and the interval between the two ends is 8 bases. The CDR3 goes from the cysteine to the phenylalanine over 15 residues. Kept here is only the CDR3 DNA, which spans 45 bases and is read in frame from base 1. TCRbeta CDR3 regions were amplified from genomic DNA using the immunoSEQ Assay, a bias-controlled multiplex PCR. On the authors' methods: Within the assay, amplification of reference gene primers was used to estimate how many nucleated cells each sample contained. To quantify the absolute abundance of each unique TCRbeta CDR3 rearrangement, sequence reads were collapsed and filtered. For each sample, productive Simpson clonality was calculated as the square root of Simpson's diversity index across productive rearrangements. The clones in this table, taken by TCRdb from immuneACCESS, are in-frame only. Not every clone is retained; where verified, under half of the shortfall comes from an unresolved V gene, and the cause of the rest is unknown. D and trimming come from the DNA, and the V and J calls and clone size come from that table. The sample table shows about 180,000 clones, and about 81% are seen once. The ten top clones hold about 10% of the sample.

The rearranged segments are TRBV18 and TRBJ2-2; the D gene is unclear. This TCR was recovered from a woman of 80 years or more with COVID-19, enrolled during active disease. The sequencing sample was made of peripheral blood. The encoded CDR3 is CASSPTAANTGELFF. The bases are TGTGCCAGCTCACCCACAGCTGCGAACACCGGGGAGCTGTTTTTT.